This TCR beta chain was profiled in a study of T cells in Graves' hyperthyroidism and ophthalmopathy. The wider study: Peripheral blood was drawn at first diagnosis, prior to all treatment.

Regarding the study as a whole: The model identified upcoming ophthalmopathy a median approximately seven months ahead of onset. In blood, most of the thyroid clonotypes expanded above 0.001 were also present.

In this sample, this clonotype turned up a few times. Its antigen remains unidentified. V was shortened by 10 bases and J by 7 bases, with 19 bases between the two germline ends. Germline CDR1 reads MDHEN; CDR2 reads SYDVKM. The CDR3 spans 13 residues. Amplification of TCR beta CDR3 regions was performed using RNA transcripts as template. Primed by the HTBI set, a first-round RT-PCR was run on the TCR CDR3. TCRdb called the multiplex PCR reads again in MiXCR, with one record for every CDR3 protein. The table includes around 600,000 distinct CDR3 sequences, about 15% detected once. The sequence derives from a woman aged 50 to 60 with Graves' ophthalmopathy. Sequencing input: blood. The chain links TRBV28 to TRBJ1-2, with a possible D match to TRBD1 (6 bases). The CDR3 region has the DNA TGTGCCACCGGGGGCCCTTCAAGGCGTGGCTACACCTTC. Translation gives CATGGPSRRGYTF.